This T cell receptor (beta chain) originates from a study of CD4+ T cells in melanoma. Study findings and constraints: A reported correlation linked neoantigen-specific CD4+ T cells to CD8+, macrophage and B cell function. Diverse differentiation states were reported for melanoma neoantigen-specific CD4+ T cells.

With regard to this clone: Its cognate antigen is unknown.

The CDR3 extends over 14 amino acids. With 3 bases removed from V and 4 bases from J, the gap between germline ends came to 10 bases. The germline V gene has CDR1 SEHNR and CDR2 FQNEAQ (reference sequence). Profiling relied on immunoSEQ multiplex PCR, and the TCRdb table lists in-frame clones only, not all of them. The table includes 20,000 or so clones, 78% detected once. The chain uses TRBV7-9 and TRBJ1-3; D ambiguous. The source of this sequence is a human donor with melanoma. CDR3 in DNA: TGTGCCAGCAGCTTCAGAAGGGCCGGAAACACCATATATTTT. It is translated as CASSFRRAGNTIYF.